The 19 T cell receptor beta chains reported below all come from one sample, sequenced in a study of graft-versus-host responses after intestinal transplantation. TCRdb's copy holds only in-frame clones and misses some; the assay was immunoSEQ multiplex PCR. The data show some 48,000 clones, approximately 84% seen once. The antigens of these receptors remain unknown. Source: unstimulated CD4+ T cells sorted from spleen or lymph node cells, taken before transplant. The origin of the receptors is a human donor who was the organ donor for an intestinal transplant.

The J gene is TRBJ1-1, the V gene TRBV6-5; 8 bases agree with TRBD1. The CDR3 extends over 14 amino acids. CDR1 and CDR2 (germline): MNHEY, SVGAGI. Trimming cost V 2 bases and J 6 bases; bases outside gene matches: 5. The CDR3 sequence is CASSYRQGLAEAFF. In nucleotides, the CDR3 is TGTGCCAGCAGTTACCGACAGGGGTTGGCTGAAGCTTTCTTT.

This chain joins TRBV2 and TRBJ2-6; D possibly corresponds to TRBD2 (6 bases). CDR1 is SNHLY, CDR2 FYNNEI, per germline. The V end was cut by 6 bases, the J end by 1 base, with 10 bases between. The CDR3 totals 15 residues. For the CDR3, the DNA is TGTGCCAGCAGCCCAGGAGGGTCTGGGGCCAACGTCCTGACTTTC. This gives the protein CASSPGGSGANVLTF.

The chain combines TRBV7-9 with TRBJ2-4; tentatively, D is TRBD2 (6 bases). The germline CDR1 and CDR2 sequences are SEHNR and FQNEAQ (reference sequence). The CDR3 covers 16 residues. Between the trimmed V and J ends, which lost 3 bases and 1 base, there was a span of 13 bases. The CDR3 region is CASSFPESGAKNIQYF. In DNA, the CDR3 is TGTGCCAGCAGCTTCCCCGAGAGCGGGGCCAAAAACATTCAGTACTTC.

The CDR3 DNA sequence: TGTGCCAGCAGCACTTCCTACGAGCAGTACTTC. This sequence encodes CASSTSYEQYF. The chain is built from TRBV5-4 and TRBJ2-7, with D hard to call. Germline V gene lookup returns CDR1 SGHNT and CDR2 YYREEE (reference sequence). V was cut by 4 bases and J by 1 base, with 3 bases left in between. This CDR3 region has 11 residues.

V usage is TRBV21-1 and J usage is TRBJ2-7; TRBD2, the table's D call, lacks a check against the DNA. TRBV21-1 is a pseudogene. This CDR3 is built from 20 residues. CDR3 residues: CASSKPLLAGGKEGSYEQYF. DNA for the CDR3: TGTGCCAGCAGCAAACCGCTCCTAGCGGGAGGAAAGGAGGGATCCTACGAGCAGTACTTC.

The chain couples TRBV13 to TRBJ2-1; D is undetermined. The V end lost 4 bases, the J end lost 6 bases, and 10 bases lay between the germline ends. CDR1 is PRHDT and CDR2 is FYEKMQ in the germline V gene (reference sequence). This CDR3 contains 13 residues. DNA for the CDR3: TGTGCCAGCAGCTCAAAGATCAGCAATGAGCAGTTCTTC. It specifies CASSSKISNEQFF.

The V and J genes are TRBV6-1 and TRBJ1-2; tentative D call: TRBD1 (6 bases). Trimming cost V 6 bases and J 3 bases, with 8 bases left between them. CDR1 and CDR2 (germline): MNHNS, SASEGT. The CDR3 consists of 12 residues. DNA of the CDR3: TGTGCCAGCAGATACAGGGACTATGGCTACACCTTC. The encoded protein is CASRYRDYGYTF.

The CDR3 DNA reads as TGTGCCAGCAGCTTATTCATGTGGGAGGGGTCCTACGAGCAGTACTTC. It encodes CASSLFMWEGSYEQYF. V usage is TRBV11-2 and J usage is TRBJ2-7; 7 nucleotides align to TRBD2. Trimming at V came to 2 bases and at J to 1 base, leaving 8 bases not matched to a gene. Germline-derived CDR1 and CDR2 are SGHAT and FQNNGV. The CDR3 consists of 16 residues.

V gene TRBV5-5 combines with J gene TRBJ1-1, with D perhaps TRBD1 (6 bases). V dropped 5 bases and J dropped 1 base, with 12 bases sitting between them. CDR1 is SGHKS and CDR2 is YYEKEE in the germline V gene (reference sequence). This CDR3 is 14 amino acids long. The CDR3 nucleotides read TGTGCCAGCAGAACCTTAGGGGGGAACACTGAAGCTTTCTTT. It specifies CASRTLGGNTEAFF.

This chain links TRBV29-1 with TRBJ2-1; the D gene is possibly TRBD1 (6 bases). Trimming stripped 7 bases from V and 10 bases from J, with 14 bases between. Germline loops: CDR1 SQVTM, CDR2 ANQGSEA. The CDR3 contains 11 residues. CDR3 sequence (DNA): TGCAGCGGGACTTCAAGGGGGGAGCAGTTCTTC. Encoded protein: CSGTSRGEQFF.

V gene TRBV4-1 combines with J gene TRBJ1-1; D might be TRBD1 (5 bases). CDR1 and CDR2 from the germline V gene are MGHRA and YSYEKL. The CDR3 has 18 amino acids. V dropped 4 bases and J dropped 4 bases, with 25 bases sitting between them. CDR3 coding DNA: TGCGCCAGCAGCCCCCGAGGAACGGCGGGGCTCACCTTCACTGAAGCTTTCTTT. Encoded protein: CASSPRGTAGLTFTEAFF.

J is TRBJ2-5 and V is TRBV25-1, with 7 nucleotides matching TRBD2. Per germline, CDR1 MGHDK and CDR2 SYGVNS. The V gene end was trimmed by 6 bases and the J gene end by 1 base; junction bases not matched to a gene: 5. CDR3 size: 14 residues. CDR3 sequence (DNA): TGTGCCAGCAGGGGGGGGACTGGCCAAGAGACCCAGTACTTC. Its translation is CASRGGTGQETQYF. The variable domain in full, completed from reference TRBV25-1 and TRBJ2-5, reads EADIYQTPRYLVIGTGKKITLECSQTMGHDKMYWYQQDPGMELHLIHYSYGVNSTEKGDLSSESTVSRIRTEHFPLTLESARPSHTSQYLCASRGGTGQETQYFGPGTRLLVL.

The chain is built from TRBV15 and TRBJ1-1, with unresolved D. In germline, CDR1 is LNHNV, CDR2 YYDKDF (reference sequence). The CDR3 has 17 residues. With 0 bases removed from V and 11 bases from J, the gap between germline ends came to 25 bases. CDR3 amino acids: CATSRDLGPTFAVAAFF. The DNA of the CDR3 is TGTGCCACCAGCAGAGATCTAGGCCCCACCTTCGCAGTTGCGGCTTTCTTT. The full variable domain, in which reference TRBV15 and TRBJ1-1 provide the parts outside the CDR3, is DAMVIQNPRYQVTQFGKPVTLSCSQTLNHNVMYWYQQKSSQAPKLLFHYYDKDFNNEADTPDNFQSRRPNTSFCFLDIRSPGLGDTAMYLCATSRDLGPTFAVAAFFGQGTRLTVV.

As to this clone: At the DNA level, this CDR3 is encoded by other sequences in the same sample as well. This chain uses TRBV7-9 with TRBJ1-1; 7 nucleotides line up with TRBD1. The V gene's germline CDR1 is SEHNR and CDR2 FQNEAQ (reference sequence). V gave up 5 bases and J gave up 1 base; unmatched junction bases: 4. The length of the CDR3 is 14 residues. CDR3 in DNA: TGTGCCAGCAGCCCTTGGACAGGGAACACTGAAGCTTTCTTT. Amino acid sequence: CASSPWTGNTEAFF. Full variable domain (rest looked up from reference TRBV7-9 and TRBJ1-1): DTGVSQNPRHKITKRGQNVTFRCDPISEHNRLYWYRQTLGQGPEFLTYFQNEAQLEKSRLLSDRFSAERPKGSFSTLEIQRTEQGDSAMYLCASSPWTGNTEAFFGQGTRLTVV.

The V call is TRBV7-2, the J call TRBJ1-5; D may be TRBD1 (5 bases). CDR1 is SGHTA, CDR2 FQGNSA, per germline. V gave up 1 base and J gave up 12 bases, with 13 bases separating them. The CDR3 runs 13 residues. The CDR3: CASSLDRQGGQHF. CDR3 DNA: TGTGCCAGCAGCTTAGATCGGCAGGGTGGCCAGCATTTT.

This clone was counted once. The CDR3 bases are TGTGCCAGCAGTTCGACAGTGCCTTTCTCCTACGAGCAGTACTTC. It translates to CASSSTVPFSYEQYF. The V and J genes are TRBV6-5 and TRBJ2-7, with D tentatively TRBD1 (5 bases). V was cut by 4 bases and J by 0 bases, with 13 bases left in between. The CDR3 is 15 amino acids. The V gene's germline CDR1 is MNHEY and CDR2 SVGAGI.

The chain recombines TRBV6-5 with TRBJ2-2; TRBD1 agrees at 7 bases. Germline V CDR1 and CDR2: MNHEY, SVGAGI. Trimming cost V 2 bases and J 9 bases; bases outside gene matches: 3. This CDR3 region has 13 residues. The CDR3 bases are TGTGCCAGCAGTTACATAGGGGGCCGGGAGCTGTTTTTT. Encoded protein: CASSYIGGRELFF.

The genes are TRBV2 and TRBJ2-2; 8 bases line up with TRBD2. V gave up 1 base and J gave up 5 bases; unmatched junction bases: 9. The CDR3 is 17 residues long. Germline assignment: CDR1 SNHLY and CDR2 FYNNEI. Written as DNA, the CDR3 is TGTGCCAGCAGTGAAGGAGCGGGAGTTTTTCGGACCGGGGAGCTGTTTTTT. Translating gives CASSEGAGVFRTGELFF. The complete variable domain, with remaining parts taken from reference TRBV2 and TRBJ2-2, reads EPEVTQTPSHQVTQMGQEVILRCVPISNHLYFYWYRQILGQKVEFLVSFYNNEISEKSEIFDDQFSVERPDGSNFTLKIRSTKLEDSAMYFCASSEGAGVFRTGELFFGEGSRLTVL.

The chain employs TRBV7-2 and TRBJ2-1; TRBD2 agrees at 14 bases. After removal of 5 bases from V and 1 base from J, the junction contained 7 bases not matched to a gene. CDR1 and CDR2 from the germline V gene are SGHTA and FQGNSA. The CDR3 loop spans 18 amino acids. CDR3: CASSLRRTSGGSYNEQFF. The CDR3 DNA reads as TGTGCCAGCAGCCTCAGACGGACTAGCGGGGGGTCCTACAATGAGCAGTTCTTC.